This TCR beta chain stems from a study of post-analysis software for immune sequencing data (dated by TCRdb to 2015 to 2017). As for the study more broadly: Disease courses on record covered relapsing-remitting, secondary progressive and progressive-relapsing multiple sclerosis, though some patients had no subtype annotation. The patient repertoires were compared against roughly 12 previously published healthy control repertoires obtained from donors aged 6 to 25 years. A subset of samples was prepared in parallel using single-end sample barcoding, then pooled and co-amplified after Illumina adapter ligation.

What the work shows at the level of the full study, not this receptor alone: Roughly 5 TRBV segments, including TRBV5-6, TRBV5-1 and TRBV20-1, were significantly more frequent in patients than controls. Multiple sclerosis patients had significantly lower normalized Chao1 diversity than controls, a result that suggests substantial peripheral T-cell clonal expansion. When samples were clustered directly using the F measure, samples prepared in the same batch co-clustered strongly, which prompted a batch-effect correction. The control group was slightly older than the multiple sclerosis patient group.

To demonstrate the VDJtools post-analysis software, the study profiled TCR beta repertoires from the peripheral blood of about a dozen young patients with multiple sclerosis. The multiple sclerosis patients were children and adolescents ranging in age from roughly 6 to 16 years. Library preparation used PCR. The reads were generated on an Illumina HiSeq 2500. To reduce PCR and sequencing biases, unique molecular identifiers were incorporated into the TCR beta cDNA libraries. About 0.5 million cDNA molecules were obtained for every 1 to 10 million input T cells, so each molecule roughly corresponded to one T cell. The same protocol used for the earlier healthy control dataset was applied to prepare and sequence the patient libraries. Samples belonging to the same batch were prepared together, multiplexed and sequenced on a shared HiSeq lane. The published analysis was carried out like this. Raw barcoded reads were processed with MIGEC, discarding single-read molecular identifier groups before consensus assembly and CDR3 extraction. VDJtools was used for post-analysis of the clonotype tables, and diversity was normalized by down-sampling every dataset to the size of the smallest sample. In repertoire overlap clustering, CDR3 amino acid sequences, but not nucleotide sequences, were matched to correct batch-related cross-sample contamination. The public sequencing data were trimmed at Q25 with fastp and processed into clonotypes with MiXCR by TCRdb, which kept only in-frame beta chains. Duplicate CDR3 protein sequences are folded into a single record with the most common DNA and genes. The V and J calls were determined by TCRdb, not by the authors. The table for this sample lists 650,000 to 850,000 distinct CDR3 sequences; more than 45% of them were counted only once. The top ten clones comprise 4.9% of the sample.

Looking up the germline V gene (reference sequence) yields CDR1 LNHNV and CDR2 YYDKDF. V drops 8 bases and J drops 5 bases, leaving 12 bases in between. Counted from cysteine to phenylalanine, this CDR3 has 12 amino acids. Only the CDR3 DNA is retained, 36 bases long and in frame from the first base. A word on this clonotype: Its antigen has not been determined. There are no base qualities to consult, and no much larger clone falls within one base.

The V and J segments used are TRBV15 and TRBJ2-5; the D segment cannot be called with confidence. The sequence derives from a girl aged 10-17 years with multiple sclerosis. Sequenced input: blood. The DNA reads TGTGCCACCGGAAACAGAAGGGAGACCCAGTACTTC. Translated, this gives CATGNRRETQYF. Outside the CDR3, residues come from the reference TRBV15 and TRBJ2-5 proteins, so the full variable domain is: DAMVIQNPRYQVTQFGKPVTLSCSQTLNHNVMYWYQQKSSQAPKLLFHYYDKDFNNEADTPDNFQSRRPNTSFCFLDIRSPGLGDTAMYLCATGNRRETQYFGPGTRLLVL.